This T cell receptor beta chain was retrieved from a study of Ad26.COV2.S vaccination and SARS-CoV-2 variants. Stated treatment: about 20 received Ad26.COV2.S at low or high dose, single or two shots; 5 received placebo; per-sample allocation not given. The samples date from day 63 after the first vaccine or placebo injection. Germline V gives CDR1 LGHDT, CDR2 YNNKEL (reference sequence). Trimming pared 0 bases from V and 4 bases from J, leaving 13 bases between. CDR3 size: 16 residues. The data were produced by immunoSEQ multiplex PCR, yet TCRdb's version contains in-frame clones alone and is incomplete. The table shows some 320,000 clones, with 85% to 90% occurring only once.

The source is a person aged 18-65 years who received the Ad26.COV2.S COVID-19 vaccine or a placebo. The sample in question was peripheral blood, obtained in a trial of Ad26.COV2.S vaccine versus placebo. The rearrangement joins TRBV3-1 (or the pseudogene TRBV3-2) to TRBJ2-1; maybe TRBD2 (6 bases). DNA for the CDR3: TGTGCCAGCAGCCAAGATCTTAGGGCGGGGTACAATGAGCAGTTCTTC. Translation: CASSQDLRAGYNEQFF.